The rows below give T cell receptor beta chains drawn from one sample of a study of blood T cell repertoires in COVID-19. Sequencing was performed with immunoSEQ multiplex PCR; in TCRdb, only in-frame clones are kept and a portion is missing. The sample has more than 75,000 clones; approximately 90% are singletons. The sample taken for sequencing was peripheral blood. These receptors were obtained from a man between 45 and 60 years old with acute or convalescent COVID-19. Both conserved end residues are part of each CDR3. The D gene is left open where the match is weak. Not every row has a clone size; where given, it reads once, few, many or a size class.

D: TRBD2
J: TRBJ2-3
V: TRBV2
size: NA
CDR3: CASRWLAGGADTQYF
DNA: TGTGCCAGCCGTTGGCTAGCGGGGGGAGCAGATACGCAGTATTTT

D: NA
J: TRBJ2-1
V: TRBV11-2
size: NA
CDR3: CASSLDLEGDEQFF
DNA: TGTGCCAGCAGCTTAGACCTTGAGGGGGATGAGCAGTTCTTC

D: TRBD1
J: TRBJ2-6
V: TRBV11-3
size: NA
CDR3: CASSLGQGSGANVLTF
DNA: TGTGCCAGCAGCTTGGGACAGGGCTCTGGGGCCAACGTCCTGACTTTC

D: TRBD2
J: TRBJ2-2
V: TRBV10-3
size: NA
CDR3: CAISTGGGTGELFF
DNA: TGTGCCATCAGCACCGGGGGGGGAACCGGGGAGCTGTTTTTT

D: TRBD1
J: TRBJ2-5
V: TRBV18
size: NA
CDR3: CASSLVGTDQETQYF
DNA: TGTGCCAGCTCACTGGTCGGGACAGATCAAGAGACCCAGTACTTC

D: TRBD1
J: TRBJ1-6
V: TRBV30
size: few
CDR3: CACGQGWNSPLHF
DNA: TGTGCCTGTGGACAGGGGTGGAATTCACCCCTCCACTTT

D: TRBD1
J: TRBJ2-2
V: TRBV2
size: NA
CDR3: CASSDSRGTGELFF
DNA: TGTGCCAGCAGTGATAGCAGGGGGACCGGGGAGCTGTTTTTT

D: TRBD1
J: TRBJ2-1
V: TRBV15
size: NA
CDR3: CATSTSNPGQGDNEQFF
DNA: TGTGCCACCAGCACCTCAAATCCGGGACAGGGAGACAATGAGCAGTTCTTC

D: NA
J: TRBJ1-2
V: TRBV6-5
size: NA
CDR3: CASSLEYGYTF
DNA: TGTGCCAGCAGCCTAGAGTATGGCTACACCTTC

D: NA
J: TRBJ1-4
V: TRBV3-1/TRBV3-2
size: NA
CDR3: CASSPVQGGSEKLFF
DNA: TGTGCCAGCAGCCCGGTACAGGGAGGGAGCGAAAAACTGTTTTTT

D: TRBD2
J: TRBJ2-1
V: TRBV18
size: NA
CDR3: CASSLDSGNNEQFF
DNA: TGTGCCAGCTCACTTGATAGCGGGAACAATGAGCAGTTCTTC

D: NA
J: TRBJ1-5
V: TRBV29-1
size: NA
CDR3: CSVARGGPNQPQHF
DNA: TGCAGCGTTGCCCGAGGGGGTCCAAATCAGCCCCAGCATTTT

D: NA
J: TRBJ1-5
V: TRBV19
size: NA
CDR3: CASSGQYSNQPQHF
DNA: TGTGCCAGTAGCGGACAGTATAGCAATCAGCCCCAGCATTTT

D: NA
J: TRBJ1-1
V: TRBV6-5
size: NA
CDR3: CASSPPGRRGTEAFF
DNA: TGTGCCAGCAGCCCGCCTGGGCGGCGGGGCACTGAAGCTTTCTTT

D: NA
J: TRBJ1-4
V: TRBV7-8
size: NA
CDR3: CASRGPRAGEKLFF
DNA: TGTGCCAGCAGGGGTCCCAGGGCTGGAGAAAAACTGTTTTTT

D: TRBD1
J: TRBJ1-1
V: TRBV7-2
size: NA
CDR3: CASSPRQGSAAFF
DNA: TGTGCCAGCAGCCCACGACAGGGATCGGCAGCTTTCTTT

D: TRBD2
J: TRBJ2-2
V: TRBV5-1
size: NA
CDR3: CASSLRSGSSGELFF
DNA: TGCGCCAGCAGCTTGAGAAGCGGGAGTTCCGGGGAGCTGTTTTTT

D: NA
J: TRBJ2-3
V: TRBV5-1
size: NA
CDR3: CASSSLADTQYF
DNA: TGCGCCAGCAGCTCACTAGCAGATACGCAGTATTTT

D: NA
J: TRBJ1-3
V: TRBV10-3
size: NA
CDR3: CAINEQGFSSGNTIYF
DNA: TGTGCCATCAATGAACAGGGATTTAGCTCTGGAAACACCATATATTTT

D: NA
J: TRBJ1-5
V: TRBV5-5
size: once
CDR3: CASSRGDFQPQHF
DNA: TGTGCCAGCAGCCGGGGTGATTTTCAGCCCCAGCATTTT

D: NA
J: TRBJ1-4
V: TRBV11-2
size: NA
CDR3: CASSSFATNEKLFF
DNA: TGTGCCAGCAGCTCTTTTGCAACTAATGAAAAACTGTTTTTT

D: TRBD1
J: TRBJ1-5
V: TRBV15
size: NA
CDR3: CATSRELPGQGIHQPQHF
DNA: TGTGCCACCAGCAGAGAACTACCGGGACAGGGGATCCATCAGCCCCAGCATTTT

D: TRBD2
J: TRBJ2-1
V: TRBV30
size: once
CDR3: CAWDPSGAGNEQFF
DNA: TGTGCCTGGGATCCTAGCGGGGCGGGCAATGAGCAGTTCTTC

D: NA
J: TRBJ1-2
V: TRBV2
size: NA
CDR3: CASSGRGSNYGYTF
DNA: TGTGCCAGCAGTGGGAGGGGTTCTAACTATGGCTACACCTTC

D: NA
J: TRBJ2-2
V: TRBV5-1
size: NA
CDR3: CASSRGRGASGELFF
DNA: TGCGCCAGCAGCCGTGGGAGGGGGGCGTCCGGGGAGCTGTTTTTT

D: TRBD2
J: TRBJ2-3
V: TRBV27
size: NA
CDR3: CASSFLASGRDTQYF
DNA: TGTGCCAGCAGTTTCCTGGCTAGCGGGAGGGATACGCAGTATTTT

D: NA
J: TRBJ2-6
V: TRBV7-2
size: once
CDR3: CASSLGVNSGANVLTF
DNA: TGTGCCAGCAGCTTAGGCGTAAACTCTGGGGCCAACGTCCTGACTTTC

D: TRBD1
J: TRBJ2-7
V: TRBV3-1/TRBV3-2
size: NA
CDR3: CASSPGQGSYEQYF
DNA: TGTGCCAGCAGCCCTGGACAGGGATCGTACGAGCAGTACTTC

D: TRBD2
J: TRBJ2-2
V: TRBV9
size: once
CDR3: CASSRFGGESAGELFF
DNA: TGTGCCAGCAGCCGGTTCGGGGGGGAGTCGGCCGGGGAGCTGTTTTTT

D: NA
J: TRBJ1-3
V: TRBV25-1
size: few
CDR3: CASSNMIGSGNTIYF
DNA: TGTGCCAGCAGTAATATGATCGGGTCTGGAAACACCATATATTTT

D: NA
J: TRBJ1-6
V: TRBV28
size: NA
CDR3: CASSSTGTQFGSLHF
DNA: TGTGCCAGCAGTTCGACCGGGACTCAATTCGGCTCCCTCCACTTT